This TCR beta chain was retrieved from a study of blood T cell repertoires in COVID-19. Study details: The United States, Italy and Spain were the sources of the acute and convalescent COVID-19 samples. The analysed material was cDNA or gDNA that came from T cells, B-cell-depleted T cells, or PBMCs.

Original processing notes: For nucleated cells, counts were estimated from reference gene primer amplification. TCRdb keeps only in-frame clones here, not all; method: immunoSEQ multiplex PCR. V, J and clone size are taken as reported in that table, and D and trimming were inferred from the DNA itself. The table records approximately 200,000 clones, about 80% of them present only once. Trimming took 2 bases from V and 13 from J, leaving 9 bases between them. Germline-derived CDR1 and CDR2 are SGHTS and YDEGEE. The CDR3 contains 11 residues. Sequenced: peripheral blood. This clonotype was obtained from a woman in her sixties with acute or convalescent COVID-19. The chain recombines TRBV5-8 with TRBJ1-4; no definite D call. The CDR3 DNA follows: TGTGCCAGCAGCTTAGAGACTACACTGTTTTTT. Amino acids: CASSLETTLFF.